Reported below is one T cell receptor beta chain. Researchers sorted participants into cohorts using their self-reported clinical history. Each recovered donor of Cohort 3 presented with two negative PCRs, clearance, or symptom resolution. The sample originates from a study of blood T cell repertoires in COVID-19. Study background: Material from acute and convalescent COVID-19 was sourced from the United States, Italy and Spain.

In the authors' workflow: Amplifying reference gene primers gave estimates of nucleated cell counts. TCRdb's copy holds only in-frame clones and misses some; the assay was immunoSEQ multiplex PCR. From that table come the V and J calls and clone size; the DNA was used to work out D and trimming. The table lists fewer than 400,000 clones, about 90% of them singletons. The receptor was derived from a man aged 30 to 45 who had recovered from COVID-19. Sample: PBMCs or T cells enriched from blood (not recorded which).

Here the CDR3 reads CASTPRGRETQYF. The DNA of the CDR3 is TGTGCCAGCACGCCTCGGGGGAGGGAGACCCAGTACTTC. The J gene is TRBJ2-5, the V gene TRBV12-3 or TRBV12-4; D might be TRBD2 (6 bases). The length of the CDR3 is 13 residues. Trimming cost V 7 bases and J 5 bases, with 14 bases left between them.